The T cell receptor (beta chain) under discussion was sequenced for a study of shared clonotypes between healthy human individuals. Study-level information: Plates per donor: three CD4 naive, three CD4 memory, two CD8 naive, one CD8 memory.

This clone was counted once. Antigen: not known. CDR3 size: 22 residues. Naive CD8 cells were CD45RO-negative, positively selected for CCR7, excluding terminally differentiated effector memory CD45RA+ cells. Whole-study findings and limits: Enrolling few donors narrowed the genetic and exposure-history diversity that was represented. Against clonotypes common to all four donors, non-shared ones had lower generation probabilities.

Clones were read by immunoSEQ multiplex PCR, and TCRdb kept only the in-frame ones, dropping some. The table shows a few hundred thousand clones, with about 95% occurring only once. This clonotype was sampled from a woman aged 25 to 39 in good health. Material for sequencing was naive CD8+ T cells sorted from blood. The genes are TRBV21-1 and TRBJ1-5. TRBV21-1 is a pseudogene segment. CDR3 region: CASSTKRGVDPPNSYSNQPQHF. The CDR3 nucleotides read TGTGCCAGCAGCACCAAAAGGGGGGTAGACCCCCCGAACTCTTATAGCAATCAGCCCCAGCATTTT.